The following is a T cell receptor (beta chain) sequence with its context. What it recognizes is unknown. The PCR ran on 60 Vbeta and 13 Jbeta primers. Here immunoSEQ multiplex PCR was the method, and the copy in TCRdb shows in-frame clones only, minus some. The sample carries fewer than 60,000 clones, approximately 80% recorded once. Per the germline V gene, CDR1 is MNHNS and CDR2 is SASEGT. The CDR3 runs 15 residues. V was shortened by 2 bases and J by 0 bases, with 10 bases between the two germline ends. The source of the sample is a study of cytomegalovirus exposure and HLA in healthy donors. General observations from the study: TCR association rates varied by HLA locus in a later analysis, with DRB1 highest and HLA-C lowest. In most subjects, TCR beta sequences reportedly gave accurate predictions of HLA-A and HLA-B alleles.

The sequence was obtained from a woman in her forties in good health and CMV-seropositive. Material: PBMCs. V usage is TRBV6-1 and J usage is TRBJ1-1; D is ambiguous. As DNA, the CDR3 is TGTGCCAGCAGTGAATCCCCGGCGGTGAACACTGAAGCTTTCTTT. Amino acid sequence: CASSESPAVNTEAFF.